The present T cell receptor (beta chain) was sequenced within a study of T cell repertoires in cytomegalovirus infection. Study at large: Public signatures in TCR beta pointed to CMV infection and matching HLA type.

From germline, CDR1 is MNHNS and CDR2 SASEGT. V lost 0 bases and J lost 2; bases outside the gene matches: 6. This CDR3 comprises 17 residues. TCRdb reanalysed the reads using MiXCR and keeps one entry per CDR3 protein. The sample has more than 400,000 distinct CDR3 sequences, approximately 25% seen once. This clonotype was seen a few times. The V and J genes are TRBV6-1 and TRBJ1-3; 8 nucleotides line up with TRBD1. The material sequenced was PBMCs. The receptor was derived from a human donor in good health (CMV status not recorded). Some clones in this sample may be carry-over from other donors' samples. This chain's CDR3 is CASSEASVRGPGNTIYF. The DNA of the CDR3 is TGTGCCAGCAGTGAAGCCTCGGTCAGGGGGCCTGGAAACACCATATATTTT.